The clone carrying this T cell receptor beta chain was observed many times. No antigen is known for it. Deletions cut 3 bases from V and 5 bases from J, with 17 bases between. Germline CDR1 and CDR2: DFQATT and SNEGSKA (reference sequence). CDR3 length: 14 residues. Template was genomic DNA; TCR beta CDR3 amplified in two multiplex PCR rounds. Gene-specific primers for each TRBV and TRBJ gene drove first-round PCR. Second-round PCR used universal primers. One entry per CDR3 protein results from TCRdb running MiXCR on the multiplex PCR reads. The sample carries tens of thousands of distinct CDR3 sequences, approximately 25% recorded once. The entry originates in a study of prognosis after radiotherapy for stage I lung cancer. About the research overall: The study gave no patient concurrent therapy with stereotactic body radiotherapy. The study's findings and limits: It was not determined whether the expanded TCR clones were tumor-specific.

Assessment by CT and PET/CT found all patients node-negative, and none had prior chemotherapy, radiotherapy or other malignancies. Sample: PBMCs, taken before or after stereotactic body radiation therapy (not recorded which). This clonotype was sampled from a donor of 50 years or more with non-small cell lung cancer. The chain is built from TRBV20-1 and TRBJ2-7, with D possibly being TRBD1 (6 bases). CDR3 DNA sequence: TGCAGTGCTAGTGGGGGCCGGGGTTCACACGAGCAGTACTTC. Its translation: CSASGGRGSHEQYF.